These 13 T cell receptor beta chains originate from one sample sequenced in a study of cytomegalovirus exposure and HLA in healthy donors. Primers for the PCR totalled 60 Vbeta and 13 Jbeta. Profiled with immunoSEQ multiplex PCR; TCRdb holds only in-frame clones, not every one. The sample has around 200,000 clones, around 84% seen once. The sample was PBMCs. The source is a woman in her 50s in good health and CMV-seropositive.

The genes are TRBV28 and TRBJ2-3; the D gene is possibly TRBD2 (5 bases). This CDR3 contains 15 residues. The germline V gene encodes CDR1 MDHEN and CDR2 SYDVKM. With 10 bases removed from V and 0 bases from J, the gap between germline ends came to 17 bases. As DNA, the CDR3 is TGTGCCACATACGGAGGCCCCCAAAGCACAGATACGCAGTATTTT. It translates to CATYGGPQSTDTQYF.

The chain couples TRBV19 to TRBJ2-3; D unclear. Germline CDR1 is LNHDA and CDR2 is SQIVND (reference sequence). The CDR3 extends over 13 amino acids. V shed 7 bases and J shed 0 bases, with 8 bases lying between them. The CDR3 loop is CASKTPSTDTQYF. CDR3 sequence (DNA): TGTGCCAGTAAAACTCCTAGCACAGATACGCAGTATTTT.

J is TRBJ2-5 and V is TRBV6-1; tentatively, D is TRBD1 (6 bases). V gave up 5 bases and J gave up 4 bases, with 14 bases separating them. Germline lookup yields CDR1 MNHNS and CDR2 SASEGT. The CDR3 runs 14 residues. DNA for the CDR3: TGTGCCAGCAGTATCGGGACCAGGGGAGAGACCCAGTACTTC. Amino acid sequence: CASSIGTRGETQYF.

This chain connects TRBV2 to TRBJ2-2; 7 bases match TRBD1. The junction had 3 bases not matched to a gene; V was cut back by 5 bases and J by 6 bases. Germline CDR1 is SNHLY and CDR2 is FYNNEI. This CDR3 has 13 amino acids. CDR3 sequence (DNA): TGTGCCAGCAGTCCCACAGGGGCCGGGGAGCTGTTTTTT. This codes for CASSPTGAGELFF.

The chain combines TRBV2 with TRBJ1-2; 7 bases are shared with TRBD1. CDR1 and CDR2 from the germline V gene are SNHLY and FYNNEI. This CDR3 is 14 amino acids long. Unmatched junction bases numbered 11, after V lost 6 bases and J lost 7 bases. The CDR3 sequence is CASRFTGTDTGYTF. Here the CDR3 DNA reads TGTGCCAGCAGGTTCACCGGGACAGACACTGGCTACACCTTC.

The chain joins TRBV6-5 to TRBJ1-2; D gene uncertain. The CDR3 extends over 14 amino acids. V lost 7 bases and J lost 0, with 12 bases in between. CDR1 and CDR2 (germline): MNHEY, SVGAGI. CDR3 loop: CASNPGGSNYGYTF. The CDR3 DNA follows: TGTGCCAGCAACCCAGGAGGATCTAACTATGGCTACACCTTC.

The rearrangement links TRBV28 to TRBJ2-7; 8 nucleotides line up with TRBD2. Germline CDR1 is MDHEN and CDR2 is SYDVKM. The length of the CDR3 is 14 residues. The V gene end was trimmed by 3 bases and the J gene end by 6 bases; junction bases not matched to a gene: 7. The CDR3 sequence: CASSFPGLGGEQYF. CDR3 DNA: TGTGCCAGCAGTTTCCCGGGACTAGGAGGCGAGCAGTACTTC.

This sequence joins TRBV4-3 and TRBJ2-5; D is unclear. The CDR3 spans 15 residues. V lost 0 bases to trimming and J lost 2 bases, with 10 bases between them. Germline V gene sequence: CDR1 LGHNA, CDR2 YSLEER. The CDR3 region is CASSQDLNRQETQYF. The CDR3, as DNA: TGCGCCAGCAGCCAAGATTTGAACCGGCAAGAGACCCAGTACTTC.

The chain carries TRBV15 and TRBJ2-7, with D possibly TRBD1 on 6 matching bases. Germline CDR1 is LNHNV and CDR2 is YYDKDF (reference sequence). V lost 1 base and J 2 bases, leaving 9 bases between the germline ends. The CDR3 runs to 14 residues. The CDR3 loop reads CATSRGTETYEQYF. DNA of the CDR3: TGTGCCACCAGCAGAGGGACAGAAACCTACGAGCAGTACTTC. The whole variable domain, remainder taken from reference TRBV15 and TRBJ2-7, is DAMVIQNPRYQVTQFGKPVTLSCSQTLNHNVMYWYQQKSSQAPKLLFHYYDKDFNNEADTPDNFQSRRPNTSFCFLDIRSPGLGDTAMYLCATSRGTETYEQYFGPGTRLTVT.

This clone is a singleton in its sample. V gene TRBV11-2 combines with J gene TRBJ2-3; 8 nucleotides align to TRBD1. Germline values: CDR1 SGHAT, CDR2 FQNNGV. The CDR3 has 16 residues. The V segment lost 3 bases and the J segment 2 bases; nucleotides outside the gene matches: 7. Here the CDR3 reads CASSFTGQGHTDTQYF. DNA of the CDR3: TGTGCCAGCAGCTTCACCGGACAGGGTCACACAGATACGCAGTATTTT.

The chain uses TRBV6-5 and TRBJ1-2; TRBD1 aligns across 10 bases. The CDR3 is made up of 14 amino acids. The V segment lost 6 bases and the J segment 8 bases; nucleotides outside the gene matches: 9. From germline, CDR1 is MNHEY and CDR2 SVGAGI. The CDR3 region has the DNA TGTGCCAGCAGACCCGGGGGACAGGGGACAGGCTACACCTTC. Amino acids: CASRPGGQGTGYTF.

The chain couples TRBV6-5 to TRBJ1-1; maybe TRBD1 (6 bases). This CDR3 is built from 12 residues. The ends were cut back, 8 bases at V and 5 bases at J, with 12 bases in the middle. Germline-derived CDR1 and CDR2 are MNHEY and SVGAGI. This CDR3 is CASGRGGTEAFF. For the CDR3, the DNA is TGTGCCAGCGGAAGGGGGGGTACTGAAGCTTTCTTT.

This clone was seen a single time. The chain uses TRBV21-1 and TRBJ1-1; TRBD1 reflects the table's D call only, with no check against the DNA. TRBV21-1 represents a pseudogene. The CDR3 is 17 residues long. CDR3 region: CASSLRGKDRESTEAFF. CDR3 nucleotides: TGTGCCAGCAGCTTACGAGGAAAGGACAGGGAAAGCACTGAAGCTTTCTTT.